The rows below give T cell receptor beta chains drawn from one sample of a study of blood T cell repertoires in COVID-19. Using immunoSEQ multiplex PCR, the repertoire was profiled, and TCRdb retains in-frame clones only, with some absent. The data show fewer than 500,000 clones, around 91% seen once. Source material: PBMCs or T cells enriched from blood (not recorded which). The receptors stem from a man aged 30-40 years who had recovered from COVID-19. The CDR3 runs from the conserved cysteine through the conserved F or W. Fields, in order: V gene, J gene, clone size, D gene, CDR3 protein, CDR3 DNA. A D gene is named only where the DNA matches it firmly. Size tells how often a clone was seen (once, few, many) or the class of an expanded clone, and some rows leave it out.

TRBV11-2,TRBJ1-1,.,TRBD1,CASSPLGQGNTEAFF,TGTGCCAGCAGCCCCCTAGGACAGGGAAACACTGAAGCTTTCTTT
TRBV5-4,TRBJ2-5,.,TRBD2,CASSSGGAYQETQYF,TGTGCCAGCAGCTCCGGGGGGGCGTACCAAGAGACCCAGTACTTC
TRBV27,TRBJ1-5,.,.,CASSPGGNLSNQPQHF,TGTGCCAGCAGTCCCGGGGGAAACCTTAGCAATCAGCCCCAGCATTTT
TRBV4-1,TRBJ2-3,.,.,CASSQDHWGGGSTDTQYF,TGCGCCAGCAGCCAAGATCACTGGGGAGGGGGTAGCACAGATACGCAGTATTTT
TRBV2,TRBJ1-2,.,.,CASSEVSYYGYTF,TGTGCCAGCAGTGAAGTGAGCTACTATGGCTACACCTTC
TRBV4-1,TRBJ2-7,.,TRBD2,CASSPLGGSSYEQYF,TGCGCCAGCAGTCCCTTGGGGGGGAGCTCCTACGAGCAGTACTTC
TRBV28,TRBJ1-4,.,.,CASSFGFRGRVTNEKLFF,TGTGCCAGCAGTTTTGGATTCCGGGGTCGGGTCACTAATGAAAAACTGTTTTTT
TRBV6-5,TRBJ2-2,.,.,CASSYRGVAGELFF,TGTGCCAGCAGTTACCGAGGAGTCGCCGGGGAGCTGTTTTTT
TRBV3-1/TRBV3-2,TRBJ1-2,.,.,CASSQDMVPRRYGYTF,TGTGCCAGCAGCCAAGATATGGTACCTCGCAGGTATGGCTACACCTTC
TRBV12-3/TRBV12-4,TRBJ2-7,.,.,CASRTGPHEQYF,TGTGCCAGCAGAACAGGGCCACACGAGCAGTACTTC
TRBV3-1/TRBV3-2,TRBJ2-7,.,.,CASSQGFGGPYEQYF,TGTGCCAGCAGCCAAGGGTTTGGCGGCCCCTACGAGCAGTACTTC
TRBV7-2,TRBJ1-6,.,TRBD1,CASSPPGQASPLHF,TGTGCCAGCAGCCCCCCGGGACAGGCTTCACCCCTCCACTTT
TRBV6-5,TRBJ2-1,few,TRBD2,CASRPGLVNNEQFF,TGTGCCAGCAGGCCGGGACTAGTTAATAATGAGCAGTTCTTC
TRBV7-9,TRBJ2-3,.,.,CASSLGAAGATDTQYF,TGTGCCAGCAGCTTAGGGGCGGCGGGGGCCACAGATACGCAGTATTTT
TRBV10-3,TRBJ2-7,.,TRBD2,CATNPGLAGVYEQYF,TGTGCCACAAATCCGGGACTAGCGGGAGTTTATGAGCAGTACTTC
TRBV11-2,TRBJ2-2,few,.,CASQSGTLTTGELFF,TGTGCCAGCCAATCAGGGACACTGACCACCGGGGAGCTGTTTTTT